The T cell receptor (beta chain) described here comes from a study of patients and donors after allogeneic stem cell transplantation. Between the trimmed V and J ends, which lost 0 bases and 6 bases, there was a span of 19 bases. Germline CDR1 and CDR2: SGHDN and FVKESK. This CDR3 is 17 amino acids long. TCRdb re-analysed the RT-PCR reads in MiXCR, keeping a single row per CDR3 protein. The sample carries 150,000 to 200,000 distinct CDR3 sequences, more than 20% recorded once. This clonotype originated in a human donor who was either an allogeneic HSCT recipient or a stem cell or donor lymphocyte infusion donor (not recorded which). It is not recorded whose cells these are; they may come from a transplant donor. The chain carries TRBV14 and TRBJ2-3; TRBD1 is a possible D gene (5 bases). The material sequenced was blood, either unsorted or a sorted T cell fraction (not recorded which). In DNA form, the CDR3 reads TGTGCCAGCAGCCAAGATCGCAGGGCTTTGATTGTGGATACGCAGTATTTT. This gives the protein CASSQDRRALIVDTQYF. Combining the CDR3 with reference TRBV14 and TRBJ2-3 gives the whole variable domain EAGVTQFPSHSVIEKGQTVTLRCDPISGHDNLYWYRRVMGKEIKFLLHFVKESKQDESGMPNNRFLAERTGGTYSTLKVQPAELEDSGVYFCASSQDRRALIVDTQYFGPGTRLTVL.